This note documents a single T cell receptor (beta chain) sequence. Every donor, a Caucasian adult, lived in Nashville, Tennessee. Each unsorted sample relied on 90 million or so PBMCs as its source of genomic DNA. TCRdb's copy holds only in-frame clones and misses some; the assay was immunoSEQ multiplex PCR. The sample lists fewer than 650,000 clones, 60% to 85% occurring once. The sample belongs to a study of shared clonotypes between healthy human individuals. Overall study context: A couple of female and a few male donors aged 18 to 49 were enrolled.

Sample: PBMCs. This receptor was taken from a woman aged 40 to 55 in good health. Some clones in this sample may be carry-over from other donors' samples.

The chain's CDR3 is CASSVVGVEDTQYF. The CDR3, as DNA: TGTGCCAGCAGCGTTGTGGGAGTGGAAGATACGCAGTATTTT. The chain recombines TRBV9 with TRBJ2-3; tentative D call: TRBD2 (5 bases). This CDR3 has 14 residues. The ends were cut back, 2 bases at V and 5 bases at J, with 12 bases in the middle. Germline-derived CDR1 and CDR2 are SGDLS and YYNGEE.